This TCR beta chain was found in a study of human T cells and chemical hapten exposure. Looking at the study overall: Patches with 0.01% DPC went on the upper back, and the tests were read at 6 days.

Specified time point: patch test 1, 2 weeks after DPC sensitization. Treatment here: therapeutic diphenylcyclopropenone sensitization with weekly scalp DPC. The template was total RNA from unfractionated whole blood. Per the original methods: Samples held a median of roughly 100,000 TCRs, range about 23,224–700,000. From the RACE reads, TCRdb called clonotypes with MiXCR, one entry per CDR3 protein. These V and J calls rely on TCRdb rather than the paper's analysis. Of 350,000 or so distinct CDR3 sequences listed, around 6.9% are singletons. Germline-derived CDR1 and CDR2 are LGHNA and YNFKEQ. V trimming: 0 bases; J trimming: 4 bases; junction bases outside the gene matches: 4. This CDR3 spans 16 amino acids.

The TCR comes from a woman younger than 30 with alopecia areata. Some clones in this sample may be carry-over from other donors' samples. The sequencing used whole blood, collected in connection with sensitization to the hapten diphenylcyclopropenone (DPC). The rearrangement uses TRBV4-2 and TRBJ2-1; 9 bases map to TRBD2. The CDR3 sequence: CASSQESSGGYNEQFF. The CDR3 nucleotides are TGTGCCAGCAGCCAAGAATCCAGCGGGGGGTACAATGAGCAGTTCTTC.